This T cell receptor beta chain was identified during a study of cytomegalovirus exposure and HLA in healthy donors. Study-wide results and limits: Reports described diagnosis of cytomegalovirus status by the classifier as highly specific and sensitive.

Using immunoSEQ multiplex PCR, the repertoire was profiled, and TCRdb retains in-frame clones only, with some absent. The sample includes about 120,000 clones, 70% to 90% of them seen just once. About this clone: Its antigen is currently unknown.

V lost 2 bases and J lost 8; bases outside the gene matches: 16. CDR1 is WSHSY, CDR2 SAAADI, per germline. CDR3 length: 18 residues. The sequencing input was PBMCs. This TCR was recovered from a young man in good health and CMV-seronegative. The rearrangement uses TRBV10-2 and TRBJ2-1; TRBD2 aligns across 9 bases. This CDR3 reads CASSEPHEGGRARDEQFF. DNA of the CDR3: TGCGCCAGCAGTGAGCCCCACGAGGGCGGGAGGGCCAGGGATGAGCAGTTCTTC.